This record concerns one TCR beta chain sequence. Some clones are missing from TCRdb's copy, which holds only in-frame ones; the method was immunoSEQ multiplex PCR. The sample includes 250,000 to 300,000 clones, around 92% seen only once; the top ten take 2.9%. CDR3 length equals 13 residues. Trimming took off 4 bases at V and 4 bases at J, with 13 bases between the two ends. Germline V gene lookup returns CDR1 GTSNPN and CDR2 SVGIG (reference sequence). The data are from a study of blood T cell repertoires in COVID-19. This sequence joins TRBV30 and TRBJ1-1, with a tentative D call TRBD1 (5 bases). The sequence was obtained from a woman aged 45 to 65 who had been exposed to COVID-19. Sample: PBMCs or T cells enriched from blood (not recorded which). This chain's CDR3 is CAWTGGVITEAFF. The CDR3 nucleotides are TGTGCCTGGACCGGGGGGGTGATCACTGAAGCTTTCTTT.